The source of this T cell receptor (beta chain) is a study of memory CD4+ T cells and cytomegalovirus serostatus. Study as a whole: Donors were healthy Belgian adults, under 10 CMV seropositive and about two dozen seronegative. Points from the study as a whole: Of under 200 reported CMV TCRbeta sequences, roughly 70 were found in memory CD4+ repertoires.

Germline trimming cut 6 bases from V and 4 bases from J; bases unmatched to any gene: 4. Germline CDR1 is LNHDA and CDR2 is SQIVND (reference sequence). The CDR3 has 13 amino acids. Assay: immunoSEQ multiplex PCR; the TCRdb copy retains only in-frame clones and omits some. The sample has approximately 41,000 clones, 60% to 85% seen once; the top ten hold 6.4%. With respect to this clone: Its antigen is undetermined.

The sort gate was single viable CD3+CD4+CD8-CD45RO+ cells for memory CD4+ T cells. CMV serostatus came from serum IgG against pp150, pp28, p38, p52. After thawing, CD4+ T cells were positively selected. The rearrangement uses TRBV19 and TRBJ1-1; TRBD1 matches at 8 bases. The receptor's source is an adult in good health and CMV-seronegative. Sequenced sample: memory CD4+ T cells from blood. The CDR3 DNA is TGTGCCAGTAGAGACAGGGGAGTCACTGAAGCTTTCTTT. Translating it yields CASRDRGVTEAFF.